The sequence of this TCR beta chain was determined in a study of PD-L1 blockade in urothelial cancer. Study as a whole: The patients' atezolizumab therapy, 1,200 mg intravenously every 3 weeks, started in about 2014.

V gave up 4 bases and J gave up 0 bases; unmatched junction bases: 7. This CDR3 contains 16 residues. The germline CDR1 and CDR2 sequences are SGHKS and YYEKEE (reference sequence). Produced via immunoSEQ multiplex PCR; TCRdb's table is partial and in-frame only. The profile covers under 90,000 clones, with approximately 90% appearing a single time and around 10% taken by the ten largest. This TCR derives from a man aged 55 to 70 with urothelial cancer. The rearrangement joins TRBV5-5 to TRBJ2-7; TRBD1 matches 10 bases. The material sequenced was PBMCs, taken around atezolizumab (anti-PD-L1) treatment. The CDR3 DNA reads TGTGCCAGCAGCACCTCGGGACAGGGGATCTCCTACGAGCAGTACTTC. Amino acids: CASSTSGQGISYEQYF. The full variable domain, with the rest looked up from reference TRBV5-5 and TRBJ2-7, is DAGVTQSPTHLIKTRGQQVTLRCSPISGHKSVSWYQQVLGQGPQFIFQYYEKEERGRGNFPDRFSARQFPNYSSELNVNALLLGDSALYLCASSTSGQGISYEQYFGPGTRLTVT.